A selection of T cell receptor beta chains follows, all from one sample in a study of T cell responses to AZD1222 COVID-19 vaccine. The data were produced by immunoSEQ multiplex PCR, yet TCRdb's version contains in-frame clones alone and is incomplete. The profile shows about 100,000 clones, around nine tenths of them singletons. The sample here was peripheral blood, taken on day 0 of AZD1222 vaccination. The receptors were gathered from an adult in good health. CDR3s include the opening cysteine and the closing phenylalanine or tryptophan. Each record gives: D gene, J gene, V gene, CDR3 protein, CDR3 DNA. A D gene is named only where the DNA matches it firmly.

D: -
J: TRBJ1-5
V: TRBV29-1
CDR3: CSAPGAQPQHF
DNA: TGCAGCGCCCCAGGAGCGCAGCCCCAGCATTTT

D: -
J: TRBJ2-1
V: TRBV7-7
CDR3: CASSLDAFAEQFF
DNA: TGTGCCAGCAGCCTGGACGCCTTCGCTGAGCAGTTCTTC

D: -
J: TRBJ1-1
V: TRBV18
CDR3: CASSARGEAFF
DNA: TGTGCCAGCTCAGCACGGGGGGAAGCTTTCTTT

D: -
J: TRBJ1-5
V: TRBV12-3/TRBV12-4
CDR3: CASSLSDQPQHF
DNA: TGTGCCAGCAGTTTATCGGATCAGCCCCAGCATTTT

D: -
J: TRBJ1-1
V: TRBV13
CDR3: CASSLVGEAFF
DNA: TGTGCCAGCAGCTTAGTGGGGGAAGCTTTCTTT

D: -
J: TRBJ1-1
V: TRBV11-2
CDR3: CASSFLSPEAFF
DNA: TGTGCCAGCAGCTTTCTGTCACCTGAAGCTTTCTTT

D: -
J: TRBJ1-2
V: TRBV7-2
CDR3: CASSLEGRNYGYTF
DNA: TGTGCCAGCAGCTTAGAGGGCAGGAACTATGGCTACACCTTC

D: -
J: TRBJ2-3
V: TRBV27
CDR3: CASSLYGDTDTQYF
DNA: TGTGCCAGCAGTTTATACGGAGACACAGATACGCAGTATTTT

D: TRBD2
J: TRBJ2-2
V: TRBV7-2
CDR3: CASSTGGQGAGELFF
DNA: TGTGCCAGCAGCACGGGGGGGCAGGGCGCCGGGGAGCTGTTTTTT

D: -
J: TRBJ1-6
V: TRBV27
CDR3: CASSLAGNSYNSPLHF
DNA: TGTGCCAGTTCTTTGGCAGGGAACTCCTATAATTCACCCCTCCACTTT